These 18 T cell receptor beta chains originate from one sample sequenced in a study of vaccination and CD4 T cells after COVID-19. An Oncomine TCR Beta short-read assay was used to sequence the DNA from cultured CD4+ T cells. MiXCR, applied by TCRdb to the PCR reads, yields one record per CDR3 protein. The top ten hold 8.3% of the sample, which has 12,000 to 15,000 distinct CDR3 sequences, 27% seen once. Treatment noted: approximately 11-day PBMC culture with coronavirus spike peptide pools or control peptides (ViraFEST assay). Antigens for these TCRs are unknown. The sample taken for sequencing was CD4+ T cells from blood, cultured in vitro. These receptors all stem from a human donor who had recovered from COVID-19.

This clonotype was seen once. The rearrangement joins TRBV5-4 to TRBJ2-5; possible D gene TRBD2, 5 bases. Trimming removed 0 bases from V and 1 base from J, with 7 bases in between. CDR3 length: 14 residues. Germline V gene lookup returns CDR1 SGHNT and CDR2 YYREEE (reference sequence). CDR3 in amino acids: CASSLVGSQETQYF. The CDR3 bases are TGTGCCAGCAGCTTGGTGGGGAGCCAAGAGACCCAGTACTTC.

This clonotype was found a few times. The rearrangement uses TRBV6-1 and TRBJ1-6; 8 bases align to TRBD1. Germline loops: CDR1 MNHNS, CDR2 SASEGT. V trimming: 10 bases; J trimming: 10 bases; junction bases outside the gene matches: 9. CDR3 length: 13 amino acids. The CDR3, as DNA: TGTGCCATAGACAGGGGACAAAGGTCACCCCTCCACTTT. Protein: CAIDRGQRSPLHF.

This clonotype was observed a handful of times. The chain carries TRBV20-1 and TRBJ2-7; D is possibly TRBD1 or TRBD2 (5 bases each). The V end was cut by 3 bases, the J end by 5 bases, with 11 bases between. The length of the CDR3 is 12 residues. CDR1 DFQATT and CDR2 SNEGSKA come from the germline V gene (reference sequence). The CDR3 here is CSASGSRDEQYF. For the CDR3, the DNA is TGCAGTGCTAGTGGGAGCAGGGACGAGCAGTACTTC.

This rearrangement joins TRBV10-3 to TRBJ1-2; D possibly corresponds to TRBD1 (5 bases). Germline loops: CDR1 ENHRY, CDR2 SYGVKD. CDR3 length: 16 amino acids. V was trimmed by 3 bases and J by 4 bases, leaving 18 bases between them. Here the CDR3 reads CAISDKIRGVSYGYTF. For the CDR3, the DNA is TGTGCCATCAGTGATAAGATAAGGGGTGTCAGCTATGGCTACACCTTC.

This chain connects TRBV11-2 to TRBJ1-1; no clear D gene. V lost 3 bases to trimming and J lost 2 bases, with 7 bases between them. CDR1 and CDR2 (germline): SGHAT, FQNNGV. The CDR3 covers 13 residues. The CDR3 is CASSFTRNTEAFF. The DNA of the CDR3 is TGTGCCAGCAGCTTCACGAGAAACACTGAAGCTTTCTTT.

The chain is built from TRBV6-2 or TRBV6-3 and TRBJ1-1; D not certain. The V end was cut by 8 bases, the J end by 0 bases, with 7 bases between. The CDR3 runs to 12 residues. Germline lookup yields CDR1 MNHEY and CDR2 SVGEGT. The CDR3 sequence is CASRPVNTEAFF. CDR3 nucleotides: TGTGCCAGCCGCCCGGTGAACACTGAAGCTTTCTTT.

The J gene is TRBJ2-1, the V gene TRBV29-1, with D possibly being TRBD1 (6 bases). The germline V and J ends were trimmed by 3 bases and 0 bases, with 6 bases remaining between them. CDR3 length: 13 residues. Germline CDR1 SQVTM, CDR2 ANQGSEA. CDR3 protein: CSVEDSSYNEQFF. The CDR3 region has the DNA TGCAGCGTTGAGGACAGCTCCTACAATGAGCAGTTCTTC.

This clonotype was observed a handful of times. The chain combines TRBV20-1 with TRBJ2-1, with 9 nucleotides matching TRBD2. The CDR3 loop spans 14 amino acids. Germline V gives CDR1 DFQATT, CDR2 SNEGSKA (reference sequence). Trimming removed 6 bases from V and 5 bases from J; junction bases left unmatched: 8. DNA for the CDR3: TGCAGTGCCGACCCGACTAGCGGAGACAATGAGCAGTTCTTC. As protein: CSADPTSGDNEQFF.

In this sample, this clonotype turned up a few times. V usage is TRBV5-4 and J usage is TRBJ1-2, with 12 nucleotides matching TRBD1. The CDR3 extends over 17 amino acids. Trimming at V came to 4 bases and at J to 1 base, leaving 8 bases not matched to a gene. CDR1 is SGHNT and CDR2 is YYREEE in the germline V gene (reference sequence). The CDR3 sequence: CASSRGDRGRLNYGYTF. CDR3 bases: TGTGCCAGCAGCCGGGGGGACAGGGGGCGGCTTAACTATGGCTACACCTTC.

This clonotype was seen a few times. This chain links TRBV4-1 with TRBJ2-4; 16 positions match TRBD2. The germline V gene encodes CDR1 MGHRA and CDR2 YSYEKL. J lost 3 bases, V lost 4 bases, and 6 bases had no gene match. CDR3 length: 18 residues. The CDR3 nucleotides are TGCGCCAGCAGCCTGGGACTAGCGGGGGGGTCTTTCAAAAACATTCAGTACTTC. It specifies CASSLGLAGGSFKNIQYF.

The chain is built from TRBV2 and TRBJ2-7; TRBD1 agrees at 8 bases. CDR1 and CDR2 from the germline V gene are SNHLY and FYNNEI. The CDR3 loop spans 12 amino acids. V shed 9 bases, J shed 4 bases, and the junction held 5 bases outside the gene matches. CDR3 region: CASTGQEYEQYF. The CDR3 DNA is TGTGCCAGTACGGGACAGGAATACGAGCAGTACTTC.

This chain joins TRBV12-3 or TRBV12-4 and TRBJ2-3; either TRBD1 or TRBD2 may supply D (5 bases each). This CDR3 has 13 residues. Trimming stripped 6 bases from V and 0 bases from J, with 7 bases between. The CDR3 DNA reads as TGTGCCAGCAGCGGGGACAGCACAGATACGCAGTATTTT. Protein sequence: CASSGDSTDTQYF.

The chain couples TRBV11-3 to TRBJ2-4; D is ambiguous. The V gene's germline CDR1 is SGHNT and CDR2 YENEEA. The CDR3 is 14 amino acids. V lost 5 bases and J lost 9, with 17 bases in between. The DNA of the CDR3 is TGTGCCAGCAGCCCCGGTGTTTTATCTCGCATTCAGTACTTC. Its translation: CASSPGVLSRIQYF. Together with reference TRBV11-3 and TRBJ2-4, the CDR3 gives the full variable domain: EAGVVQSPRYKIIEKKQPVAFWCNPISGHNTLYWYLQNLGQGPELLIRYENEEAVDDSQLPKDRFSAERLKGVDSTLKIQPAELGDSAVYLCASSPGVLSRIQYFGAGTRLSVL.

In its sample, this clonotype was seen a few times. The CDR3 is CASSLGLAGGTDTQYF. The CDR3 region has the DNA TGTGCCAGCAGCTTGGGACTAGCGGGGGGCACAGATACGCAGTATTTT. V usage is TRBV5-8 and J usage is TRBJ2-3; 12 bases fit TRBD2. The V segment lost 0 bases and the J segment 1 base; nucleotides outside the gene matches: 0. Germline loops: CDR1 SGHTS, CDR2 YDEGEE. This CDR3 contains 16 residues.

In its sample, this clonotype was seen a few times. The genes are TRBV30 and TRBJ2-7; 8 nucleotides match TRBD1. The CDR3 spans 15 residues. CDR1 GTSNPN and CDR2 SVGIG come from the germline V gene (reference sequence). Trimming removed 3 bases from V and 2 bases from J; junction bases left unmatched: 9. DNA for the CDR3: TGTGCCTGGAGAGGAACAGGACAGGGAACCTACGAGCAGTACTTC. Amino acid sequence: CAWRGTGQGTYEQYF.

V is TRBV3-1 and J is TRBJ2-3; 9 positions agree with TRBD2. Looked up from germline, CDR1 is LGHDT and CDR2 is YNNKEL (reference sequence). CDR3 size: 20 residues. V lost 1 base and J lost 0; bases outside the gene matches: 14. The CDR3 nucleotides read TGTGCCAGCAGCCAAGTGTATCGGCTAGCGGGATTTGGGAGCACAGATACGCAGTATTTT. Its protein is CASSQVYRLAGFGSTDTQYF.

V gene TRBV12-3 or TRBV12-4 combines with J gene TRBJ1-2, with TRBD1 identical over 9 bases. There are 16 residues in the CDR3. The junction had 12 bases not matched to a gene; V was cut back by 6 bases and J by 4 bases. The CDR3 DNA follows: TGTGCCAGCAGCAACGACAGGGGGTACCGCGTCTATGGCTACACCTTC. This encodes CASSNDRGYRVYGYTF.

The genes are TRBV15 and TRBJ1-5; D is ambiguous. Between the trimmed V and J ends, which lost 1 base and 3 bases, there was a span of 10 bases. Germline V gives CDR1 LNHNV, CDR2 YYDKDF (reference sequence). This CDR3 has 15 residues. The chain's CDR3 is CATSRGEKDNQPQHF. The CDR3 coding sequence is TGTGCCACCAGCAGAGGGGAGAAAGACAATCAGCCCCAGCATTTT.